This T cell receptor beta chain came from a study of response to subunit inactivated influenza vaccine. The study's findings and limits: Authors proposed each seasonal influenza vaccination draws in few new T cells.

TCRdb called the RT-PCR reads again in MiXCR, with one record for every CDR3 protein. The repertoire holds some 850,000 distinct CDR3 sequences, about 18% seen once, with around 9.9% in the top ten. Remarks on this clonotype: Its target is not known.

Trimming took off 3 bases at V and 0 bases at J, with 9 bases between the two ends. CDR1 is SGHVS, CDR2 FNYEAQ, per germline. CDR3 length: 15 residues. This sample comprised PBMCs from blood, obtained more than 4 days after vaccination. The V and J genes are TRBV7-6 and TRBJ1-3; D call uncertain. This receptor was taken from a man aged 50 or older who received an inactivated influenza vaccine. CDR3 sequence reads: CASSLRQTSGNTIYF. The DNA of the CDR3 is TGTGCCAGCAGCTTGAGGCAGACCTCTGGAAACACCATATATTTT.